This T cell receptor (beta chain) was documented in a study of blood T cells in healthy people across ages. Primed by a sample-barcoded 5' primer and a J-beta primer mix, a second PCR proceeded for about 6 to 11 cycles. Individual samples furnished no less than 2.5 million CDR3-containing paired-end reads apiece. TCRdb re-called the 5' RACE reads with MiXCR, one entry per CDR3 protein. Of fewer than 2,000,000 distinct CDR3 sequences in the sample, roughly 32% were seen once. Study-wide points: Naive T cell percentage strongly correlated with TCR beta diversity. Diversity figures derived from one million T cells were judged to underestimate the true value.

This CDR3 has 14 amino acids. The ends lost 4 bases at V and 5 bases at J; junction bases unmatched: 3. This clonotype was seen ten or more times. The target antigen is unknown. Those donating, healthy Caucasian individuals from Russia, were aged 6 to 90. J is TRBJ2-1 and V is TRBV12-3 or TRBV12-4, with TRBD2 matching over 9 bases. The sequence derives from a woman aged 25 to 39 in good health. The sequencing input was blood. CDR3 residues: CASSSLAGHNEQFF. CDR3 DNA sequence: TGTGCCAGCAGTTCACTAGCGGGCCACAATGAGCAGTTCTTC.